Listed below are T cell receptor beta chains from one sample, sequenced in a study of blood T cell repertoires in COVID-19. Measured with immunoSEQ multiplex PCR; TCRdb has only the in-frame clones, and not every one. The sample holds 250,000 to 300,000 clones, 80% to 95% seen once. Sequenced input: peripheral blood. These receptors originate from a woman younger than 45 with COVID-19, enrolled during active disease. CDR3s include the opening cysteine and the closing phenylalanine or tryptophan. A D gene is named only where the DNA matches it firmly. Rows give clone size only sometimes, using once, few, many, or a class for an expanded clone.

TRBJ1-6	TRBD1	TRBV5-6	.	CASSGGTGGSPLHF	TGTGCCAGCAGCGGCGGGACAGGGGGTTCACCCCTCCACTTT
TRBJ2-1	.	TRBV10-2	.	CASRALSVTYNEQFF	TGCGCCAGCAGGGCTTTATCTGTAACCTACAATGAGCAGTTCTTC
TRBJ2-1	.	TRBV30	.	CAWSAPPGYPYNEQFF	TGTGCCTGGAGTGCCCCCCCCGGGTATCCCTACAATGAGCAGTTCTTC
TRBJ1-2	.	TRBV4-1	.	CASFGEHGYTF	TGCGCCAGTTTCGGGGAGCATGGCTACACCTTC
TRBJ1-5	TRBD1	TRBV19	.	CASLRVGTGGDQPQHF	TGTGCCAGTCTGCGGGTAGGGACAGGGGGTGATCAGCCCCAGCATTTT
TRBJ2-1	TRBD2	TRBV19	.	CASSIDRTSGSNEQFF	TGTGCCAGTAGTATAGATCGGACTAGCGGGAGCAATGAGCAGTTCTTC
TRBJ2-3	TRBD2	TRBV7-8	.	CASTLKPGPARSGVQTDTQYF	TGTGCCAGCACCCTGAAGCCGGGACCCGCGCGCAGCGGGGTGCAGACAGATACGCAGTATTTT
TRBJ1-3	TRBD1	TRBV30	.	CAWSTGVAGNTIYF	TGTGCCTGGAGTACAGGGGTGGCTGGAAACACCATATATTTT
TRBJ1-1	.	TRBV10-3	.	CAISPLSGNTEAFF	TGTGCCATCAGCCCCCTTTCGGGGAACACTGAAGCTTTCTTT
TRBJ1-5	TRBD1	TRBV27	.	CASSSRKDGTGGQPQHF	TGTGCCAGCAGCTCACGAAAAGATGGGACAGGGGGGCAGCCCCAGCATTTT
TRBJ1-2	TRBD1	TRBV7-9	.	CASSLIPGQGYSGYTF	TGTGCCAGCAGCTTAATCCCGGGACAGGGTTACTCTGGCTACACCTTC
TRBJ1-2	TRBD1	TRBV3-1/TRBV3-2	.	CASSQNRGDRGPYGYTF	TGTGCCAGCAGCCAAAACCGCGGGGACAGGGGCCCCTATGGCTACACCTTC
TRBJ2-6	.	TRBV19	.	CASMASGANVLTF	TGTGCCAGTATGGCCTCTGGGGCCAACGTCCTGACTTTC
TRBJ1-1	.	TRBV3-1/TRBV3-2	.	CASSQTGMNTEAFF	TGTGCCAGCAGCCAAACGGGAATGAACACTGAAGCTTTCTTT
TRBJ2-3	.	TRBV24-1	.	CATSDLDRSTDTQYF	TGTGCCACCAGTGATCTCGACAGGAGCACAGATACGCAGTATTTT
TRBJ2-7	.	TRBV30	once	CAWSVRRALLIEQYF	TGTGCCTGGAGTGTACGCAGGGCTCTTCTTATCGAGCAGTACTTC
TRBJ1-5	.	TRBV2	.	CASIGAGNQPQHF	TGTGCCAGCATCGGAGCAGGCAATCAGCCCCAGCATTTT
TRBJ2-6	.	TRBV5-1	.	CASREGGLLANVLTF	TGCGCCAGCAGGGAAGGAGGTCTACTTGCCAACGTCCTGACTTTC
TRBJ1-2	TRBD1	TRBV19	few	CASRRGPDYGYTF	TGTGCCAGTCGCAGGGGGCCGGACTATGGCTACACCTTC
TRBJ1-1	TRBD1	TRBV29-1	.	CSAGQGNTEAFF	TGCAGCGCCGGACAGGGGAACACTGAAGCTTTCTTT
TRBJ1-4	.	TRBV7-2	.	CASSLGRRNEKLFF	TGTGCCAGCAGCTTGGGCAGACGGAATGAAAAACTGTTTTTT
TRBJ2-7	.	TRBV30	.	CAWSVGGTDSGYF	TGTGCCTGGAGTGTTGGAGGGACAGATAGTGGGTACTTC
TRBJ1-1	TRBD1	TRBV11-1	.	CASSFEDRDGSEAFF	TGTGCCAGCAGCTTCGAGGACAGGGACGGTTCTGAAGCTTTCTTT
TRBJ1-3	.	TRBV29-1	once	CSVSFDRGNTIYF	TGCAGCGTTTCATTCGACAGGGGAAACACCATATATTTT
TRBJ2-1	.	TRBV4-1	.	CASSQQRDNEQFF	TGCGCCAGCAGCCAACAAAGAGACAATGAGCAGTTCTTC
TRBJ1-1	.	TRBV18	.	CASSDQGRRDAFF	TGTGCCAGCTCAGATCAGGGGCGTCGGGACGCTTTCTTT
TRBJ1-1	TRBD1	TRBV7-9	.	CASYPREGARTEAFF	TGTGCCAGCTATCCCCGGGAGGGGGCGAGAACTGAAGCTTTCTTT
TRBJ2-7	TRBD2	TRBV7-8	.	CASSFRTSSSYEQYF	TGTGCCAGCAGCTTTCGGACTAGCAGCTCCTACGAGCAGTACTTC
TRBJ2-5	TRBD2	TRBV7-2	.	CASSLGLAVFQYF	TGTGCCAGCAGCTTGGGACTAGCGGTATTTCAGTACTTC
TRBJ1-1	TRBD1	TRBV5-1	.	CASSLEGAGAEAFF	TGCGCCAGCAGCTTGGAGGGGGCAGGGGCTGAAGCTTTCTTT
TRBJ2-5	.	TRBV11-2	.	CASSRRTGNQETQYF	TGTGCCAGCAGCAGACGGACGGGGAACCAAGAGACCCAGTACTTC
TRBJ1-2	TRBD1	TRBV6-5	.	CASNRDRGFYGYTF	TGTGCCAGCAACCGGGACAGGGGGTTCTATGGCTACACCTTC
TRBJ1-4	TRBD1	TRBV7-8	.	CASSLQGAGEKLFF	TGTGCCAGCAGCTTACAGGGGGCTGGTGAAAAACTGTTTTTT
TRBJ2-7	.	TRBV9	.	CASSLDQGPYEQYF	TGTGCCAGCAGCTTAGACCAGGGCCCTTACGAGCAGTACTTC
TRBJ1-2	TRBD1	TRBV5-4	.	CASSGTGSAYGYTF	TGTGCCAGCAGCGGGACAGGGTCGGCCTATGGCTACACCTTC
TRBJ2-7	TRBD1	TRBV5-5	.	CASSLSGTGAYEQYF	TGTGCCAGCAGCTTATCCGGGACAGGGGCCTACGAGCAGTACTTC
TRBJ2-1	TRBD2	TRBV5-1	.	CASSPLASSYNEQFF	TGCGCCAGCAGCCCACTAGCGAGCTCCTACAATGAGCAGTTCTTC
TRBJ2-1	TRBD2	TRBV30	.	CAWETSGPTGEQFF	TGTGCCTGGGAGACTAGCGGTCCTACTGGGGAGCAGTTCTTC
TRBJ2-7	TRBD1	TRBV3-1/TRBV3-2	.	CASSQDQGDEQYF	TGTGCCAGCAGCCAAGATCAGGGGGACGAGCAGTACTTC
TRBJ2-7	.	TRBV5-1	few	CASSSNRAEQYF	TGCGCCAGCAGCTCCAACAGGGCCGAGCAGTACTTC
TRBJ1-1	TRBD1	TRBV4-2	.	CASSQGDRGSTEAFF	TGTGCCAGCAGCCAAGGCGACAGGGGATCCACTGAAGCTTTCTTT
TRBJ1-2	TRBD1	TRBV10-3	.	CAISEPQTPGQRGYTF	TGTGCCATCAGTGAGCCCCAAACCCCGGGACAGCGGGGCTACACCTTC